What follows are 5 T cell receptor beta chains derived from one specimen sequenced in a study of a mutant IDH1 vaccine in newly diagnosed glioma. The time point denotes: baseline, week 1 (first vaccination visit). This sample's treatment: pre-vaccination baseline after standard-of-care therapy. Clones were sequenced by immunoSEQ multiplex PCR, and TCRdb holds only the in-frame ones, with some missing. The sample yields about 50,000 clones, 86% seen once. The sequencing here drew on PBMCs, taken from a glioma patient treated with radiotherapy, temozolomide or both. The receptors were sampled from a man between 40 and 49 years old with glioma.

The CDR3 DNA reads as TGTGCCAGCAGTCTCGGACTAGCGGGAGGGCAAGAGACCCAGTACTTC. Protein sequence: CASSLGLAGGQETQYF. The chain is built from TRBV27 and TRBJ2-5; 15 nucleotides agree with TRBD2. Germline V gene data show CDR1 as MNHEY and CDR2 as SMNVEV (reference sequence). The V and J ends lost 5 bases and 2 bases, in that order; junction bases with no gene match: 3. The CDR3 consists of 16 residues.

The chain uses TRBV4-1 and TRBJ2-4; 7 bases fit TRBD2. The J segment lost 4 bases and the V segment lost 5 bases, leaving 11 bases of the junction unmatched. Germline V gene data show CDR1 as MGHRA and CDR2 as YSYEKL. CDR3 size: 16 residues. In DNA, the CDR3 is TGCGCCAGCAGCAAGGGAGGGGCCTTTCTAAAAAACATTCAGTACTTC. Translated: CASSKGGAFLKNIQYF.

The chain has TRBV6-4 and TRBJ2-2, with 7 bases that match TRBD1. Germline V CDR1 and CDR2: MRHNA, SNTAGT. The J segment lost 6 bases and the V segment lost 4 bases, leaving 5 bases of the junction unmatched. The CDR3 has 14 residues. CDR3 DNA: TGTGCCAGCAGTGTCCAACAGGGGTCCGGGGAGCTGTTTTTT. This translates into CASSVQQGSGELFF.

This chain joins TRBV4-1 and TRBJ2-7; possible D gene TRBD1, 6 bases. V lost 4 bases and J 3 bases, leaving 10 bases between the germline ends. CDR3 length: 13 amino acids. The germline V gene encodes CDR1 MGHRA and CDR2 YSYEKL. DNA of the CDR3: TGCGCCAGCAGCCCGGACAGAAACTACGAGCAGTACTTC. Translating it yields CASSPDRNYEQYF.

The chain links TRBV7-2 to TRBJ1-3; D ambiguous. The CDR3 is 11 residues long. V was shortened by 1 base and J by 9 bases, with 4 bases between the two germline ends. The V gene's germline CDR1 is SGHTA and CDR2 FQGNSA. The DNA of the CDR3 is TGTGCCAGCAGCTTAGATTCCACCATATATTTT. Translating gives CASSLDSTIYF.